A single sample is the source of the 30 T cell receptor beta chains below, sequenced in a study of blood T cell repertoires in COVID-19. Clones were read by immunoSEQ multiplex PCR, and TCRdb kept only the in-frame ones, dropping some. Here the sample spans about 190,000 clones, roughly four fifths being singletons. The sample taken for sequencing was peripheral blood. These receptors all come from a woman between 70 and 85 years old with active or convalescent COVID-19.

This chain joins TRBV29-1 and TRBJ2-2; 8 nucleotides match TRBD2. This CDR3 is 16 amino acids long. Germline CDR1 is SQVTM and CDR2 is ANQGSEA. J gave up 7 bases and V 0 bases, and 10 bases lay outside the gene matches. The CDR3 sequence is CSVEDGRSGSLGELFF. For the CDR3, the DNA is TGCAGCGTTGAAGATGGGAGGAGCGGGAGTCTCGGGGAGCTGTTTTTT.

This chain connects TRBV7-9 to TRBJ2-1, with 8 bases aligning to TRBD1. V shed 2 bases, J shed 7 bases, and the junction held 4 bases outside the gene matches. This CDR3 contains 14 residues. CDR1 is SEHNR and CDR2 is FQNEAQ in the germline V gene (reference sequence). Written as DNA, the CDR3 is TGTGCCAGCAGCTTACGACAGGGGAAGAATGAGCAGTTCTTC. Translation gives CASSLRQGKNEQFF.

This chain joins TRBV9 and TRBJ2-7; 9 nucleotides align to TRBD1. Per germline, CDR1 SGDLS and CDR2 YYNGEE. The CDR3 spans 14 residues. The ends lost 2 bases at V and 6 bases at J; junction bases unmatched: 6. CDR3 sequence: CASSVRDRVAEQYF. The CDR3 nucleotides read TGTGCCAGCAGCGTCCGGGACAGGGTTGCCGAGCAGTACTTC.

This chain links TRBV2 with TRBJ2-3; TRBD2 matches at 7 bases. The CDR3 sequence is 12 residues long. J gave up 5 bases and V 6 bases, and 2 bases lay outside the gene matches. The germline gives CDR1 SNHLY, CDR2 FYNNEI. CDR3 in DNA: TGTGCCAGCAGAGGGGAGGGAGATACGCAGTATTTT. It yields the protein CASRGEGDTQYF.

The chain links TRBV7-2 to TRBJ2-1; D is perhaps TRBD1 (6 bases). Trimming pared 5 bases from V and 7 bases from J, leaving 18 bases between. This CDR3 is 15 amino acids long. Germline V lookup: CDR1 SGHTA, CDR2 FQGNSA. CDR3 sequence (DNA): TGTGCCAGCAGCCCTCGGGACATCTCAGGAAATGAGCAGTTCTTC. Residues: CASSPRDISGNEQFF.

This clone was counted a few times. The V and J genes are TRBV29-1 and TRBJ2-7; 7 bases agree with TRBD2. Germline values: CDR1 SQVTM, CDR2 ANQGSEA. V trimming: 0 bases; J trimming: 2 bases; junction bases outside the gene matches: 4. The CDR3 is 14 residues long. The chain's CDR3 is CSVEDQAGAYEQYF. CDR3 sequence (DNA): TGCAGCGTTGAAGATCAGGCGGGAGCCTACGAGCAGTACTTC.

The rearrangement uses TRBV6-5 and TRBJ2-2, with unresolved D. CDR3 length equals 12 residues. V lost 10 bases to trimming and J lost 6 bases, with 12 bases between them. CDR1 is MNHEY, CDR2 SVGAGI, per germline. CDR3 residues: CATSNPAGELFF. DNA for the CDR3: TGTGCCACCTCAAACCCGGCCGGGGAGCTGTTTTTT.

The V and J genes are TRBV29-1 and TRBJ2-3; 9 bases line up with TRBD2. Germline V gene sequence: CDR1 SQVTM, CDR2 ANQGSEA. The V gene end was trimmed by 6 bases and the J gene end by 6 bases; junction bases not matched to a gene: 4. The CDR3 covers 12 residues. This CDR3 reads CSVAGGGDTQYF. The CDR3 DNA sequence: TGCAGCGTGGCGGGAGGGGGGGATACGCAGTATTTT.

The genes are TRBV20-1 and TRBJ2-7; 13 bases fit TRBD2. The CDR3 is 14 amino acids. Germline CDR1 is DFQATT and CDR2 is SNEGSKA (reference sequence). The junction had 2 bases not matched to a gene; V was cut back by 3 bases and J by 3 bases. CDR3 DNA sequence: TGCAGTGCTAGTCGGACTAGCGGGAGCTACGAGCAGTACTTC. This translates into CSASRTSGSYEQYF.

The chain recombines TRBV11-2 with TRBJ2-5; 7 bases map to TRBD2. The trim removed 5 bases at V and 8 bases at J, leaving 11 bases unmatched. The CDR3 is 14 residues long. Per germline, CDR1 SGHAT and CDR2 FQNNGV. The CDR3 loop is CASSGMRGRPTQYF. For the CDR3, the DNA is TGTGCCAGCAGCGGAATGCGCGGGAGACCTACCCAGTACTTC.

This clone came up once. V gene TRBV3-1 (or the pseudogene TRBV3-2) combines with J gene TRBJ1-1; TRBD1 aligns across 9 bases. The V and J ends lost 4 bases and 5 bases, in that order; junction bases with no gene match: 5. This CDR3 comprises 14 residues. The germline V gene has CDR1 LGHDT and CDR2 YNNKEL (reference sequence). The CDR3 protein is CASSRLQGATEAFF. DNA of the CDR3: TGTGCCAGCAGCCGATTACAGGGGGCTACTGAAGCTTTCTTT.

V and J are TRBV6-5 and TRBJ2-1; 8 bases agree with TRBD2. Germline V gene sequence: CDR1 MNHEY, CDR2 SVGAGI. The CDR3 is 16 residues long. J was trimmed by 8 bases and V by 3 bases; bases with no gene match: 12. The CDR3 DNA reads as TGTGCCAGCAGTTATGATGGGACTAGTAGGTTGGATGAGCAGTTCTTC. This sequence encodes CASSYDGTSRLDEQFF.

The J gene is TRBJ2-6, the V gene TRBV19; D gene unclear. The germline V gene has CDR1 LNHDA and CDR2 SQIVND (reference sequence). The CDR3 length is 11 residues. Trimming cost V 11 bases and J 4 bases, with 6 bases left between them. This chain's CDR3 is CASFGANVLTF. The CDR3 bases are TGTGCCTCCTTCGGGGCCAACGTCCTGACTTTC.

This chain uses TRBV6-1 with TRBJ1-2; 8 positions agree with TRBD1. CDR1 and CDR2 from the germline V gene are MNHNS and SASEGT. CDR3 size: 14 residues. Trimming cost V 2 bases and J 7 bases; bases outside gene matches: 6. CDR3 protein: CASSESGGTGGYTF. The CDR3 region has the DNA TGTGCCAGCAGTGAAAGCGGGGGGACAGGTGGCTACACCTTC.

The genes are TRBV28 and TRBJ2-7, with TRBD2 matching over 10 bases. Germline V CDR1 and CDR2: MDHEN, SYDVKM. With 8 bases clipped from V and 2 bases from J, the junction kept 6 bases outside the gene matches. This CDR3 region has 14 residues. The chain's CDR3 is CASRRTSGAYEQYF. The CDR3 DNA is TGTGCCAGCCGACGGACTAGCGGTGCCTACGAGCAGTACTTC.

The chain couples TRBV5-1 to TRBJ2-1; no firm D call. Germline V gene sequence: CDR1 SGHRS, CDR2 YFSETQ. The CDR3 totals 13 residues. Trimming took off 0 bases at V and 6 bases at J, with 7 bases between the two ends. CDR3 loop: CASSLAVSNEQFF. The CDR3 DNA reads TGCGCCAGCAGCTTGGCAGTTTCCAATGAGCAGTTCTTC.

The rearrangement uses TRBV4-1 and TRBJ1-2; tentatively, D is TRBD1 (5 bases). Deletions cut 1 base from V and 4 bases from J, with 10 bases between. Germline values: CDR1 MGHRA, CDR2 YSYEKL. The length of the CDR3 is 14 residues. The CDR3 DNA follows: TGCGCCAGCAGCCAAGTGGGGGGAATCTATGGCTACACCTTC. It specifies CASSQVGGIYGYTF.

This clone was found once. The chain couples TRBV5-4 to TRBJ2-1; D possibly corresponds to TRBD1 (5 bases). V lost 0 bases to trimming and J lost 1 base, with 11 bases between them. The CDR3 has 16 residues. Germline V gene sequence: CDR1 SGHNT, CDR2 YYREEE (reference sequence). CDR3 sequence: CASSLVPGISYNEQFF. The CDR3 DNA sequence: TGTGCCAGCAGCTTGGTTCCAGGGATATCCTACAATGAGCAGTTCTTC.

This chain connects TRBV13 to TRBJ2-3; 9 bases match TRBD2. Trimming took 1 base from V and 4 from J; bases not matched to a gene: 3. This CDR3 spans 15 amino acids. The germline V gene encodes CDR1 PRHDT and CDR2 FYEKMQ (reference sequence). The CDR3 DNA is TGTGCCAGCAGCTTAGTTAGCGGGAGCTCAGATACGCAGTATTTT. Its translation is CASSLVSGSSDTQYF. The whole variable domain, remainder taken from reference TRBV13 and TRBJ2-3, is AAGVIQSPRHLIKEKRETATLKCYPIPRHDTVYWYQQGPGQDPQFLISFYEKMQSDKGSIPDRFSAQQFSDYHSELNMSSLELGDSALYFCASSLVSGSSDTQYFGPGTRLTVL.

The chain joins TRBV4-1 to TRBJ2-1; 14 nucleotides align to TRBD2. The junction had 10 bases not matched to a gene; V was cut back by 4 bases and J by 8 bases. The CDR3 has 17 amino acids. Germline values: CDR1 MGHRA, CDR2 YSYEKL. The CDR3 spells CASSPYTGTSGSDEQFF. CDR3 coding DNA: TGCGCCAGCAGCCCATATACCGGGACTAGCGGGAGCGATGAGCAGTTCTTC.

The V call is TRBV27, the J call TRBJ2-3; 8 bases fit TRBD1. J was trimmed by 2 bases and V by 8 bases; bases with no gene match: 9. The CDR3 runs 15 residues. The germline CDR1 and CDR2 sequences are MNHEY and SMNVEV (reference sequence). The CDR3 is CASADRGLNTDTQYF. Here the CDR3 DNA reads TGTGCCAGCGCCGACAGGGGCCTGAACACAGATACGCAGTATTTT.

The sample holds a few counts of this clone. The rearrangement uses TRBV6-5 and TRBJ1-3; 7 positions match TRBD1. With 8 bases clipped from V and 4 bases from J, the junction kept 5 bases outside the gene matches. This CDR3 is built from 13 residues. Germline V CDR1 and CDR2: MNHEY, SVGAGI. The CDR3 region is CASRSGQGNTIYF. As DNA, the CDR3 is TGTGCCAGCCGGTCGGGACAGGGAAACACCATATATTTT.

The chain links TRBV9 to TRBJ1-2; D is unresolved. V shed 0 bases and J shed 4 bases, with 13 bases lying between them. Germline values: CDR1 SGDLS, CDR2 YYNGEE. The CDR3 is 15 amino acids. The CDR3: CASSVGSEPRYGYTF. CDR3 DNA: TGTGCCAGCAGCGTAGGGTCTGAGCCCCGCTATGGCTACACCTTC.

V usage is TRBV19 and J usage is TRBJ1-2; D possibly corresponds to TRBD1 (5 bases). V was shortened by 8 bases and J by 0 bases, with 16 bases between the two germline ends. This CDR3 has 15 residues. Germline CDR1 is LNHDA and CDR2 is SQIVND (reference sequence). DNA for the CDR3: TGTGCCAGTCACCCCCAGGGAGGCGCTAACTATGGCTACACCTTC. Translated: CASHPQGGANYGYTF.

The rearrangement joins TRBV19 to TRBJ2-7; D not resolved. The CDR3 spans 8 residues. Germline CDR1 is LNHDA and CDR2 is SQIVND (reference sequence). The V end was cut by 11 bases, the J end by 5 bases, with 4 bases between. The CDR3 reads CASDEQYF. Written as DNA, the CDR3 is TGTGCCTCTGACGAGCAGTACTTC.

DNA of the CDR3: TGTGCCAGCAGTCGTGGGACAGTCGCGAACACCGGGGAGCTGTTTTTT. Translation gives CASSRGTVANTGELFF. The V and J genes are TRBV6-4 and TRBJ2-2; 7 bases line up with TRBD1. V trimming: 5 bases; J trimming: 0 bases; junction bases outside the gene matches: 6. The V gene's germline CDR1 is MRHNA and CDR2 SNTAGT. The CDR3 loop spans 16 amino acids.

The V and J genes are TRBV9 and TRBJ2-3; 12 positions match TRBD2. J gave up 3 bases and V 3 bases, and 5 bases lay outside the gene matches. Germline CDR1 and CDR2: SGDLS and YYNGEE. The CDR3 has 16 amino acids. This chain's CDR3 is CASSALAGGVTDTQYF. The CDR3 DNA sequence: TGTGCCAGCAGCGCCCTAGCGGGAGGGGTGACAGATACGCAGTATTTT. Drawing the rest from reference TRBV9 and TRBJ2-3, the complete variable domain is DSGVTQTPKHLITATGQRVTLRCSPRSGDLSVYWYQQSLDQGLQFLIQYYNGEERAKGNILERFSAQQFPDLHSELNLSSLELGDSALYFCASSALAGGVTDTQYFGPGTRLTVL.

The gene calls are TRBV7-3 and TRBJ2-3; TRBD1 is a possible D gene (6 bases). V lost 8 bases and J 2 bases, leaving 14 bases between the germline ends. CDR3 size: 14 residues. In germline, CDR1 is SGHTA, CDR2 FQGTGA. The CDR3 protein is CASSGTLYTDTQYF. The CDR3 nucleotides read TGTGCCAGCTCCGGGACACTGTACACAGATACGCAGTATTTT.

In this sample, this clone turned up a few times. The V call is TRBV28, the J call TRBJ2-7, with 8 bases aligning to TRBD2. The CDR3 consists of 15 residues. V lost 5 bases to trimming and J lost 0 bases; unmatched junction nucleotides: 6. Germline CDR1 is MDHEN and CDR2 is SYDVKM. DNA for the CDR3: TGTGCCAGCAGTCTTAACGCGGGGGGCTCCTACGAGCAGTACTTC. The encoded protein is CASSLNAGGSYEQYF.

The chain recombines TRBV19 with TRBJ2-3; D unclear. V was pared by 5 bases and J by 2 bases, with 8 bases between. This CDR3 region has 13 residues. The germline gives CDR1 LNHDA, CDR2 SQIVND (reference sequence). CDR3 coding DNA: TGTGCCAGTAGTCCAGTAAACACAGATACGCAGTATTTT. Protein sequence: CASSPVNTDTQYF.